Below, 25 T cell receptor beta chains from the same sample are listed, as sequenced in a study of T cell repertoires in cytomegalovirus infection. MiXCR was run by TCRdb on the reads, yielding one entry per CDR3 protein. The table lists 700,000 to 850,000 distinct CDR3 sequences, 32% of them singletons. The antigens of these receptors remain unknown. The starting material was cultured CD8+ T cells from PBMCs, obtained from culture after CMV antigen stimulation. The receptors originated from a human donor in good health (CMV status not recorded). Some clones in this sample may be carry-over from other donors' samples.

This clonotype was recorded at least ten times. The CDR3 sequence: CASSLLGTAVRTDTQYF. CDR3 nucleotide sequence: TGTGCCAGCAGCTTACTCGGGACAGCGGTCCGCACAGATACGCAGTATTTT. This chain links TRBV7-8 with TRBJ2-3, with 7 bases that match TRBD1. This CDR3 region has 17 residues. V was clipped by 2 bases and J by 1 base; unmatched bases: 9. Germline V lookup: CDR1 SGHVS, CDR2 FQNEAQ.

Of note for this clonotype: Mismatch with germline at one junction end may stem from a read error. The V call is TRBV7-6, the J call TRBJ1-5; tentatively, D is TRBD1 (5 bases). Looked up from germline, CDR1 is SGHVS and CDR2 is FNYEAQ. The CDR3 consists of 12 residues. As DNA, the CDR3 is TGTGCCAGCAGCTTAGCGGGGGGACCCCAGCGTTTT. Translation: CASSLAGGPQRF.

The chain links TRBV14 to TRBJ1-1, with 10 bases fitting TRBD1. CDR1 and CDR2 (germline): SGHDN, FVKESK. CDR3 size: 15 residues. Germline trimming cut 4 bases from V and 2 bases from J; bases unmatched to any gene: 4. As DNA, the CDR3 is TGTGCCAGCAGCCGCAGACAGGGGGCCAACACTGAAGCTTTCTTT. This translates into CASSRRQGANTEAFF.

This clonotype was seen more than once but under ten times. The chain combines TRBV6-6 with TRBJ1-1, with 8 bases that match TRBD1. The germline gives CDR1 MNHNY, CDR2 SVGAGI (reference sequence). Unmatched junction bases numbered 4, after V lost 7 bases and J lost 0 bases. The CDR3 has 14 amino acids. The DNA of the CDR3 is TGTGCCAGCATTGGACAGGGAATGAACACTGAAGCTTTCTTT. Protein: CASIGQGMNTEAFF.

There are a few counts of this clonotype. The V and J genes are TRBV14 and TRBJ2-1, with 10 bases that match TRBD2. This CDR3 is built from 11 residues. Germline CDR1 and CDR2: SGHDN and FVKESK. J was trimmed by 14 bases and V by 4 bases; bases with no gene match: 2. In nucleotides, the CDR3 is TGTGCCAGCAGCCTAGGGACTAGCGAGTTCTTC. Protein sequence: CASSLGTSEFF.

This clonotype was seen only a few times. This rearrangement joins TRBV12-3 or TRBV12-4 to TRBJ1-2, with TRBD1 as a possible D gene (5 bases). Trimming removed 8 bases at V and 4 bases at J, with 17 bases between. The CDR3 has 14 residues. Here the CDR3 DNA reads TGTGCCAGCTCCTTAGGCGACAGCCTCTATGGCTACACCTTC. It codes for CASSLGDSLYGYTF.

This clonotype occurred many times. The rearrangement uses TRBV7-6 and TRBJ2-5, with D perhaps matching TRBD1 (6 bases). The CDR3 covers 17 residues. Germline assignment: CDR1 SGHVS and CDR2 FNYEAQ. Between the trimmed V and J ends, which lost 4 bases and 2 bases, there was a span of 20 bases. The CDR3 loop reads CASSSGDGEARQETQYF. In nucleotides, the CDR3 is TGTGCCAGCAGCTCAGGGGATGGGGAAGCCAGACAAGAGACCCAGTACTTC.

This clonotype was seen more than once but under ten times. The chain uses TRBV27 and TRBJ2-7, with 7 bases aligning to TRBD2. This CDR3 spans 13 amino acids. Losses at the gene ends were 5 bases for V and 3 bases for J; bases not matched to a gene: 4. CDR1 is MNHEY and CDR2 is SMNVEV in the germline V gene (reference sequence). The CDR3 protein is CASSASGLYEQYF. The DNA for the CDR3 is TGTGCCAGCAGTGCTAGCGGACTCTACGAGCAGTACTTC.

This chain connects TRBV6-4 to TRBJ1-2, with a weak D call TRBD1 (5 bases). Germline assignment: CDR1 MRHNA and CDR2 SNTAGT. The V and J ends lost 6 bases and 5 bases respectively, with 13 bases between them. This CDR3 is built from 13 residues. This chain's CDR3 is CASSGTEVYGYTF. The DNA for the CDR3 is TGTGCCAGCAGCGGGACGGAGGTTTATGGCTACACCTTC.

There are a few counts of this clonotype. The rearrangement links TRBV15 to TRBJ1-1, with D unresolved. The CDR3 runs 15 residues. The germline V gene encodes CDR1 LNHNV and CDR2 YYDKDF (reference sequence). Between the trimmed V and J ends, which lost 0 bases and 1 base, there was a span of 9 bases. CDR3 sequence reads: CATSRDLGQNTEAFF. In DNA, the CDR3 is TGTGCCACCAGCAGAGACCTCGGGCAGAACACTGAAGCTTTCTTT.

The rearrangement joins TRBV9 to TRBJ2-2, with a weak D call TRBD2 (6 bases). CDR3 length equals 15 residues. Germline CDR1 and CDR2: SGDLS and YYNGEE. V was shortened by 3 bases and J by 4 bases, with 13 bases between the two germline ends. The DNA for the CDR3 is TGTGCCAGCAGCGGACGGGAGAGGGGCACCGGGGAGCTGTTTTTT. Amino acid sequence: CASSGRERGTGELFF.

This clonotype was seen a handful of times. This rearrangement joins TRBV12-3 or TRBV12-4 to TRBJ1-2; TRBD1 aligns across 7 bases. This CDR3 has 16 residues. V lost 5 bases and J lost 3; bases outside the gene matches: 12. The CDR3: CASSLTGQRSDYGYTF. The CDR3 nucleotides read TGTGCCAGCAGTCTTACGGGACAGAGATCAGACTATGGCTACACCTTC.

This clonotype was detected a few times. The rearrangement links TRBV25-1 to TRBJ1-2; tentatively, D is TRBD1 (6 bases). Germline assignment: CDR1 MGHDK and CDR2 SYGVNS. The CDR3 extends over 15 amino acids. V gave up 2 bases and J gave up 6 bases, with 16 bases separating them. For the CDR3, the DNA is TGTGCCAGCAGTGAAGGGGGCTCGGGGAAAAATGGCTACACCTTC. The encoded protein is CASSEGGSGKNGYTF.

This clonotype was observed a handful of times. The chain has TRBV7-8 and TRBJ1-5; 10 bases match TRBD1. With 0 bases clipped from V and 0 bases from J, the junction kept 14 bases outside the gene matches. Germline V CDR1 and CDR2: SGHVS, FQNEAQ. This CDR3 region has 21 residues. The CDR3 reads CASSLALWRDRGLYSNQPQHF. For the CDR3, the DNA is TGTGCCAGCAGCTTAGCGCTTTGGAGGGACAGGGGCCTTTATAGCAATCAGCCCCAGCATTTT. The complete variable domain, with remaining parts taken from reference TRBV7-8 and TRBJ1-5, reads GAGVSQSPRYKVAKRGQDVALRCDPISGHVSLFWYQQALGQGPEFLTYFQNEAQLDKSGLPSDRFFAERPEGSVSTLKIQRTQQEDSAVYLCASSLALWRDRGLYSNQPQHFGDGTRLSIL.

This clonotype was observed a handful of times. The chain combines TRBV7-6 with TRBJ2-7; 8 bases are a match to TRBD2. Germline V gene sequence: CDR1 SGHVS, CDR2 FNYEAQ. The CDR3 covers 15 residues. After removal of 1 base from V and 0 bases from J, the junction contained 2 bases not matched to a gene. The CDR3 region is CASSLELAVSYEQYF. The CDR3 coding sequence is TGTGCCAGCAGCTTAGAACTAGCGGTCTCCTACGAGCAGTACTTC.

A few counts support this clonotype. The rearrangement joins TRBV19 to TRBJ1-2; maybe TRBD1 (5 bases). Germline V gene data show CDR1 as LNHDA and CDR2 as SQIVND (reference sequence). V lost 5 bases and J 0 bases, leaving 13 bases between the germline ends. The CDR3 extends over 15 amino acids. The CDR3 coding sequence is TGTGCCAGTAGTTTAAGGGACTCTCCTAACTATGGCTACACCTTC. Translated, it gives CASSLRDSPNYGYTF.

This clonotype was found a few times. The chain has TRBV12-3 or TRBV12-4 and TRBJ2-1; 10 bases align to TRBD2. This CDR3 is built from 21 residues. The ends lost 1 base at V and 0 bases at J; junction bases unmatched: 15. The CDR3 DNA reads TGTGCCAGCAGTTTAGGGCCCTCGCTAGCGGGGGACATAGGCTCCTACAATGAGCAGTTCTTC. Residues: CASSLGPSLAGDIGSYNEQFF.

This clonotype was found once. The chain employs TRBV9 and TRBJ1-2; a possible D gene is TRBD1 (5 bases). V was trimmed by 1 base and J by 0 bases, leaving 7 bases between them. The CDR3 runs to 14 residues. The V gene's germline CDR1 is SGDLS and CDR2 YYNGEE. CDR3 in DNA: TGTGCCAGCAGCGTACAGGGTCCTAACTATGGCTACACCTTC. It is translated as CASSVQGPNYGYTF.

The chain links TRBV24-1 to TRBJ1-2, with D perhaps TRBD1 (5 bases). V was trimmed by 6 bases and J by 6 bases, leaving 19 bases between them. Per germline, CDR1 KGHDR and CDR2 SFDVKD. The CDR3 is 15 amino acids. The CDR3 DNA reads TGTGCCACCAGTTTGGAGAGACAGAAACCCAATGGCTACACCTTC. Protein sequence: CATSLERQKPNGYTF.

CDR3 protein: CAIRTGTRYEQYF. The CDR3 DNA reads TGTGCCATCAGGACCGGGACACGCTACGAGCAGTACTTC. The J gene is TRBJ2-7, the V gene TRBV10-3; D might be TRBD1 (6 bases). The CDR3 is 13 residues long. Germline V gene lookup returns CDR1 ENHRY and CDR2 SYGVKD. V lost 6 bases and J lost 3, with 12 bases in between.

The gene calls are TRBV7-4 and TRBJ2-2, with D possibly being TRBD1 (6 bases). CDR1 and CDR2 from the germline V gene are SGHVT and SQSDAQ. The length of the CDR3 is 15 residues. Trimming shortened V by 5 bases and J by 3 bases, and 13 bases separated the two germline ends. The CDR3 sequence is CASSTRTVDTGELFF. CDR3 nucleotide sequence: TGTGCCAGCAGCACCCGGACAGTCGACACCGGGGAGCTGTTTTTT.

The rearrangement links TRBV29-1 to TRBJ2-1; 8 bases are shared with TRBD2. Trimming removed 0 bases from V and 3 bases from J; junction bases left unmatched: 7. Germline CDR1 and CDR2: SQVTM and ANQGSEA. The CDR3 is 16 amino acids. The CDR3 nucleotides read TGCAGCGTTGAAGACAACCATAGCGGGAACTACAATGAGCAGTTCTTC. Amino acid sequence: CSVEDNHSGNYNEQFF.

This sequence joins TRBV6-5 and TRBJ2-7, with unresolved D. V was clipped by 8 bases and J by 5 bases, with 10 bases between them. The CDR3 is 11 amino acids. Germline values: CDR1 MNHEY, CDR2 SVGAGI. The CDR3 nucleotides are TGTGCCAGCGGAAGAAGGAACGAGCAGTACTTC. Its protein is CASGRRNEQYF.

The chain has TRBV7-9 and TRBJ2-1; TRBD1 matches 7 bases. The V and J ends lost 4 bases and 3 bases, in that order; junction bases with no gene match: 9. Germline CDR1 and CDR2: SEHNR and FQNEAQ (reference sequence). This CDR3 has 16 amino acids. The CDR3 sequence: CASSSRQGISYNEQFF. In DNA form, the CDR3 reads TGTGCCAGCAGCTCGCGACAGGGAATAAGCTACAATGAGCAGTTCTTC.

Concerning this clonotype itself: The junction departs from germline at one end; a sequencing error may be responsible. The V and J genes are TRBV19 and TRBJ1-2; D is ambiguous. The CDR3 runs 16 residues. Germline V lookup: CDR1 LNHDA, CDR2 SQIVND (reference sequence). The CDR3 DNA reads as TGTGCCAGTAGTCTCTTACCAGGTGGTTTTGACTATGGCTACACCTTT. Translated: CASSLLPGGFDYGYTF.